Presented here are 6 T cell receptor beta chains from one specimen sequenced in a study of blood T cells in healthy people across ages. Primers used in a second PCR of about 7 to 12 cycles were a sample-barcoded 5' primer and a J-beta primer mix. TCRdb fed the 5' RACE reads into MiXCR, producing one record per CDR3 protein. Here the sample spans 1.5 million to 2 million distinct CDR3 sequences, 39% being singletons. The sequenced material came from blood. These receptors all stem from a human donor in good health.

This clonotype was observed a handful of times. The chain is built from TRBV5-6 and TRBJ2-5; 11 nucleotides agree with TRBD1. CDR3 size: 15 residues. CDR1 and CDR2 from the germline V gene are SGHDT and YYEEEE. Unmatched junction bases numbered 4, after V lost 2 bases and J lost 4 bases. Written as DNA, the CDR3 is TGTGCCAGCAGCTTTCCGGGACAGGGGGGAGAGACCCAGTACTTC. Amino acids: CASSFPGQGGETQYF.

CDR3 nucleotide sequence: TGTGCCACCAGCGAGAAGAGGGTCAGCAATCAGCCCCAGCATTTT. It codes for CATSEKRVSNQPQHF. The rearrangement joins TRBV15 to TRBJ1-5; D is undetermined. The V gene lost 5 bases and the J gene lost 1 base, with 12 bases spanning the gap. CDR3 size: 15 residues. The germline CDR1 and CDR2 sequences are LNHNV and YYDKDF (reference sequence).

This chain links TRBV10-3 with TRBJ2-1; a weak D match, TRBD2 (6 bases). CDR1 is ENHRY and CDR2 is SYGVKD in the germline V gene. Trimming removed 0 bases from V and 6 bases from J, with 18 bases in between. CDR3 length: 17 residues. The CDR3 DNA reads TGTGCCATCAGTGAGTCGTGGGTGGGGACTCAACTCAATGAGCAGTTCTTC. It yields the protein CAISESWVGTQLNEQFF.

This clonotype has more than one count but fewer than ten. The CDR3 DNA follows: TGTGCCAGCAGACACCAAGGGCTAACCCTCCACTTT. Amino acid sequence: CASRHQGLTLHF. V and J are TRBV6-2 or TRBV6-3 and TRBJ1-6; the D is unclear. The CDR3 runs 12 residues. Germline V gene sequence: CDR1 MNHEY, CDR2 SVGEGT. V lost 6 bases to trimming and J lost 14 bases, with 14 bases between them.

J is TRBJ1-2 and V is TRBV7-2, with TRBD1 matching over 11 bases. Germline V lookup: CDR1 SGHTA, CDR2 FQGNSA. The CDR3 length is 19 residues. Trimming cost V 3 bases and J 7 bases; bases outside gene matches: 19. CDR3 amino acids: CASSLGRGTGGLRFGGYTF. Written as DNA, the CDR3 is TGTGCCAGCAGCTTGGGTCGCGGGACAGGGGGACTAAGATTCGGTGGCTACACCTTC.

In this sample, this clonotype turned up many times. The CDR3 loop is CASSSYGDPGETQYF. CDR3 bases: TGTGCCAGCAGCTCCTACGGGGACCCTGGGGAGACCCAGTACTTC. The rearrangement uses TRBV7-2 and TRBJ2-5; D tentatively fits TRBD1 or TRBD2 (5 bases each). This CDR3 has 15 residues. Germline V lookup: CDR1 SGHTA, CDR2 FQGNSA. Trimming took 4 bases from V and 5 from J, leaving 17 bases between them. Looking up the rest from reference TRBV7-2 and TRBJ2-5 gives the full variable domain: GAGVSQSPSNKVTEKGKDVELRCDPISGHTALYWYRQSLGQGLEFLIYFQGNSAPDKSGLPSDRFSAERTGGSVSTLTIQRTQQEDSAVYLCASSSYGDPGETQYFGPGTRLLVL.